A selection of T cell receptor beta chains follows, all from one sample in a study of T-cell reconstitution after alpha-beta-depleted transplantation in children. TCRdb called the PCR reads again in MiXCR, with one record for every CDR3 protein. The sample lists some 180,000 distinct CDR3 sequences, 6.6% seen once, with about 6% in the top ten. Material: PBMCs, obtained before TCRalphabeta/CD19-depleted stem cell transplant. The receptors here all came from a boy between 2 and 10 years old with acute lymphoblastic leukemia, due to receive a stem cell transplant. CDR3s include the opening cysteine and the closing phenylalanine or tryptophan.

V gene	J gene	CDR3 protein
TRBV6-5	TRBJ1-1	CASSYSQGNTEAFF
TRBV7-8	TRBJ1-5	CASSSTGGRQPQHF
TRBV10-2	TRBJ2-7	CASRIQQGASYEQYF
TRBV5-1	TRBJ2-7	CASSLEDRNYEQYF
TRBV27	TRBJ2-7	CASSLSRGTANEQYF
TRBV20-1	TRBJ2-2	CSARRGGMTGELFF
TRBV28	TRBJ2-7	CASSLIGSPSPYEQYF
TRBV28	TRBJ2-3	CASSRGQLTDTQYF
TRBV6-5	TRBJ1-2	CASSYLQGWDGYTF
TRBV28	TRBJ1-5	CASSDPQGSNQPQHF
TRBV18	TRBJ2-7	CASSPSRVETYEQYF
TRBV12-3/TRBV12-4	TRBJ2-5	CASSGRGETQYF
TRBV12-3/TRBV12-4	TRBJ2-2	CASSSDRVVPGELFF
TRBV6-1	TRBJ1-1	CASSTQMDTEAFF
TRBV12-3/TRBV12-4	TRBJ2-7	CASSFTGRVAVKF
TRBV5-5	TRBJ2-1	CASSPVIPGLAFYNEQFF
TRBV20-1	TRBJ2-3	CSASERAKGTHTHYF
TRBV7-3	TRBJ2-1	CASSRERGIGDEQFF
TRBV28	TRBJ2-2	CASSPTGGRNTGELFF
TRBV6-2/TRBV6-3	TRBJ2-3	CASSYFVTSEYTDTQYF
TRBV6-1	TRBJ1-5	CASRHGTGGNQPQHF
TRBV7-2	TRBJ2-2	CASSLGGFTGELFF
TRBV30	TRBJ2-2	CAWSVRDRYTGELFF
TRBV5-5	TRBJ2-1	CASSPRGDLYNEQFF
TRBV2	TRBJ2-2	CASSVSGRTNTGELFF
TRBV4-3	TRBJ2-1	CASSHQRDGDNEQFF
TRBV5-1	TRBJ2-5	CASSWSGAPQETQYF
TRBV5-6	TRBJ2-7	CASSLKPGHLFYEQYF
TRBV12-3/TRBV12-4	TRBJ1-1	CASTLTLGFSGMAFF
TRBV7-8	TRBJ1-1	CASSSSGTANTEAFF
TRBV28	TRBJ2-1	CASSPDRVANNEQFF
TRBV5-1	TRBJ2-6	CASSLPQRGREDSGANVLTF
TRBV5-1	TRBJ1-5	CASSSITGPGQPQHF
TRBV5-1	TRBJ2-7	CASSPRLAGTSSYEQYF
TRBV18	TRBJ2-1	CASSALSRWESNEQFF
TRBV10-3	TRBJ2-3	CAISGSGTRTDTQYF
TRBV28	TRBJ2-7	CASRYGQFSSYEQYF
TRBV7-6	TRBJ2-3	CASSARGITDTQYF
TRBV24-1	TRBJ2-2	CATSGGSEYRSNTGELFF
TRBV7-2	TRBJ1-5	CASSLARGMGQPQHF
TRBV5-5	TRBJ2-1	CASSLNRAAEQFF
TRBV20-1	TRBJ2-1	CSASGASYNEQFF
TRBV11-1	TRBJ2-3	CASSLAPEDTQYF
TRBV7-2	TRBJ2-5	CASSLGLAGGSQETQYF
TRBV9	TRBJ2-2	CASGVDRLNTGELFF